The rows below give T cell receptor beta chains drawn from one sample of a study of blood T cells in healthy people across ages. Each CDR3 protein gets one entry after TCRdb re-called the 5' RACE reads with MiXCR. The sample lists under 700,000 distinct CDR3 sequences, around 24% occurring once. The sample was also reused in another study, on T cells of mothers and their children.

The sequenced material came from blood. These receptors originate from a boy younger than 18 in good health. CDR3s include the opening cysteine and the closing phenylalanine or tryptophan. The order of the fields is CDR3 DNA, CDR3 protein, D gene, J gene, clone size, V gene, CDR3 length. The D gene is left open where the match is weak. Size is omitted from some rows. Given values are once, few, many or a class for expanded clones.

cdr3_nt: TGCGCCAGCAGCTTAGGGGGCGCTGATACCCCGGGGGAGCTGTTTTTT
cdr3_aa: CASSLGGADTPGELFF
d_call: TRBD1
j_call: TRBJ2-2
clone_size: few
v_call: TRBV5-1
cdr3_length: 16

cdr3_nt: TGTGCCAGCAGTATAGGGACTAGCGGGAGATGGGGTAATGAGCAGTTCTTC
cdr3_aa: CASSIGTSGRWGNEQFF
d_call: TRBD2
j_call: TRBJ2-1
clone_size: few
v_call: TRBV27
cdr3_length: 17

cdr3_nt: TGTGCCAGCAGCTTGCCCCTAGCGGGAGAGGAAGAGACCCAGTACTTC
cdr3_aa: CASSLPLAGEEETQYF
d_call: TRBD2
j_call: TRBJ2-5
clone_size: NA
v_call: TRBV7-9
cdr3_length: 16

cdr3_nt: TGTGCCAGCAGCTTAGGTGCAACCGGGGAACGCGAGCAGTACTTC
cdr3_aa: CASSLGATGEREQYF
d_call: NA
j_call: TRBJ2-7
clone_size: few
v_call: TRBV11-2
cdr3_length: 15

cdr3_nt: TGTGCCAGCAGCTTAGGCCAGGGCGTGGACACTGAAGCTTTCTTT
cdr3_aa: CASSLGQGVDTEAFF
d_call: NA
j_call: TRBJ1-1
clone_size: few
v_call: TRBV7-9
cdr3_length: 15

cdr3_nt: TGTGCCAGCAGTTTATCGCTTGGGACAGGGACCTACGAGCAGTACTTC
cdr3_aa: CASSLSLGTGTYEQYF
d_call: TRBD1
j_call: TRBJ2-7
clone_size: few
v_call: TRBV28
cdr3_length: 16

cdr3_nt: TGTGCCAGCCGCCGGGGCGGGAAAATGGAAGACTATGGCTACACCTTC
cdr3_aa: CASRRGGKMEDYGYTF
d_call: NA
j_call: TRBJ1-2
clone_size: few
v_call: TRBV5-4
cdr3_length: 16

cdr3_nt: TGTGCCAGCAGTTACTCGGGGGAGCCGATTTCCTACGAGCAGTACTTC
cdr3_aa: CASSYSGEPISYEQYF
d_call: NA
j_call: TRBJ2-7
clone_size: few
v_call: TRBV6-2/TRBV6-3
cdr3_length: 16

cdr3_nt: TGCGCCAGCAGCAATACGGTGAACTATGGCTACACCTTC
cdr3_aa: CASSNTVNYGYTF
d_call: NA
j_call: TRBJ1-2
clone_size: NA
v_call: TRBV5-1
cdr3_length: 13

cdr3_nt: TGTGCCGGCAGCCAGACGGGACAGGGTCAGACCCAGTACTTC
cdr3_aa: CAGSQTGQGQTQYF
d_call: TRBD1
j_call: TRBJ2-5
clone_size: NA
v_call: TRBV3-1
cdr3_length: 14

cdr3_nt: TGTGCCAGCAGCACACAGTCCTTCTCTAGCACAGATACGCAGTATTTT
cdr3_aa: CASSTQSFSSTDTQYF
d_call: NA
j_call: TRBJ2-3
clone_size: NA
v_call: TRBV7-6
cdr3_length: 16

cdr3_nt: TGTGCCAGCAGCGTAACAGGGGGTCCCTACGAGCAGTACTTC
cdr3_aa: CASSVTGGPYEQYF
d_call: TRBD1
j_call: TRBJ2-7
clone_size: few
v_call: TRBV9
cdr3_length: 14

cdr3_nt: TGTGCCAGCAGCTTTAGGGGCGGGGGGGCGTACAATGAGCAGTTCTTC
cdr3_aa: CASSFRGGGAYNEQFF
d_call: TRBD2
j_call: TRBJ2-1
clone_size: few
v_call: TRBV7-6
cdr3_length: 16

cdr3_nt: TGTGCCAGCAGTGCGTTGACAGGGTACGAGCAGTACTTC
cdr3_aa: CASSALTGYEQYF
d_call: TRBD1
j_call: TRBJ2-7
clone_size: NA
v_call: TRBV12-3/TRBV12-4
cdr3_length: 13

cdr3_nt: TGCAGCGTTGAGGAGGACAGCACAGATACGCAGTATTTT
cdr3_aa: CSVEEDSTDTQYF
d_call: NA
j_call: TRBJ2-3
clone_size: few
v_call: TRBV29-1
cdr3_length: 13

cdr3_nt: TGCGCCAGCAGCTCCAGGACAGGGGTATCAATTAGATACAATGAGCAGTTCTTC
cdr3_aa: CASSSRTGVSIRYNEQFF
d_call: TRBD1
j_call: TRBJ2-1
clone_size: few
v_call: TRBV5-1
cdr3_length: 18

cdr3_nt: TGTGCCAGCAGGTCCGGGACGGACTCCTACGAGCAGTACTTC
cdr3_aa: CASRSGTDSYEQYF
d_call: NA
j_call: TRBJ2-7
clone_size: few
v_call: TRBV2
cdr3_length: 14

cdr3_nt: TGTGCCAGCTATCTGGGGGCAGGCTATGGCTACACCTTC
cdr3_aa: CASYLGAGYGYTF
d_call: NA
j_call: TRBJ1-2
clone_size: NA
v_call: TRBV12-3/TRBV12-4
cdr3_length: 13

cdr3_nt: TGTGCCAGTAGTTTTAAAAGACAGGGGAGGAACAATGAGCAGTTCTTC
cdr3_aa: CASSFKRQGRNNEQFF
d_call: TRBD1
j_call: TRBJ2-1
clone_size: few
v_call: TRBV19
cdr3_length: 16

cdr3_nt: TGCAGTGCGACCCGACTAGCGGGAGCGGGTTGGCGAGAGACCCAGTACTTC
cdr3_aa: CSATRLAGAGWRETQYF
d_call: TRBD2
j_call: TRBJ2-5
clone_size: NA
v_call: TRBV20-1
cdr3_length: 17

cdr3_nt: TGCAGCGTTGGGACAGCTAATGAAAAACTGTTTTTT
cdr3_aa: CSVGTANEKLFF
d_call: NA
j_call: TRBJ1-4
clone_size: many
v_call: TRBV29-1
cdr3_length: 12

cdr3_nt: TGTGCCAGCAGTTTAACCGGGAACACCGGGGAGCTGTTTTTT
cdr3_aa: CASSLTGNTGELFF
d_call: NA
j_call: TRBJ2-2
clone_size: few
v_call: TRBV5-1
cdr3_length: 14

cdr3_nt: TGTGCCACCTCGACGACAGGGGGCACAGATACGCAGTATTTT
cdr3_aa: CATSTTGGTDTQYF
d_call: TRBD1
j_call: TRBJ2-3
clone_size: NA
v_call: TRBV24-1
cdr3_length: 14

cdr3_nt: TGTGCCAGCAGCCCTCAGGGGGGGCTTAATGAGCAGTTCTTC
cdr3_aa: CASSPQGGLNEQFF
d_call: NA
j_call: TRBJ2-1
clone_size: many
v_call: TRBV6-2/TRBV6-3
cdr3_length: 14

cdr3_nt: TGTGCCATCAGGTTGGAGGCCTACTCCTACGAGCAGTACTTC
cdr3_aa: CAIRLEAYSYEQYF
d_call: NA
j_call: TRBJ2-7
clone_size: few
v_call: TRBV10-3
cdr3_length: 14

cdr3_nt: TGCAGTGCTAGAGAAGGGGGCGAGACCCAGTACTTC
cdr3_aa: CSAREGGETQYF
d_call: TRBD1
j_call: TRBJ2-5
clone_size: NA
v_call: TRBV20-1
cdr3_length: 12

cdr3_nt: TGTGCCAGCAGCGGAGTGGGCAATGAGCAGTTCTTC
cdr3_aa: CASSGVGNEQFF
d_call: NA
j_call: TRBJ2-1
clone_size: many
v_call: TRBV7-2
cdr3_length: 12

cdr3_nt: TGTGCTAGTGGTTTGGTTGTCGGTAGGGACACCGAGGACATTCAGTACTTC
cdr3_aa: CASGLVVGRDTEDIQYF
d_call: NA
j_call: TRBJ2-4
clone_size: NA
v_call: TRBV12-5
cdr3_length: 17

cdr3_nt: TGTGCCAGCAGCTCCAACAGCGGGAGAGGCAATGAGCAGTTCTTC
cdr3_aa: CASSSNSGRGNEQFF
d_call: TRBD2
j_call: TRBJ2-1
clone_size: few
v_call: TRBV7-2
cdr3_length: 15

cdr3_nt: TGTGCCAGCGGCTTGCCTAGGGGGATAGATTCACCCCTCCACTTT
cdr3_aa: CASGLPRGIDSPLHF
d_call: NA
j_call: TRBJ1-6
clone_size: few
v_call: TRBV7-2
cdr3_length: 15

cdr3_nt: TGTGCCACCAGTGCTAGCGGGATAAAAAATGAGCAGTTCTTC
cdr3_aa: CATSASGIKNEQFF
d_call: TRBD2
j_call: TRBJ2-1
clone_size: few
v_call: TRBV24-1
cdr3_length: 14

cdr3_nt: TGCAGCGTTGAAGGGGGACAGGGCTACGAGCAGTACTTC
cdr3_aa: CSVEGGQGYEQYF
d_call: TRBD1
j_call: TRBJ2-7
clone_size: many
v_call: TRBV29-1
cdr3_length: 13

cdr3_nt: TGTGCCAGCAGCCAGTGGGACAGCCAAGAGACCCAGTACTTC
cdr3_aa: CASSQWDSQETQYF
d_call: TRBD1
j_call: TRBJ2-5
clone_size: NA
v_call: TRBV9
cdr3_length: 14

cdr3_nt: TGTGCCAGCAGCTGGGAGGCAACCGAGCAGTACTTC
cdr3_aa: CASSWEATEQYF
d_call: NA
j_call: TRBJ2-7
clone_size: many
v_call: TRBV7-9
cdr3_length: 12

cdr3_nt: TGTGCCAGCAGCCAAGGAGACCGGCCTCCCTTC
cdr3_aa: CASSQGDRPPF
d_call: NA
j_call: TRBJ1-2
clone_size: NA
v_call: TRBV14
cdr3_length: 11

cdr3_nt: TGTGCCAGCAGCTTATTCCAGGTCACAGATACGCAGTATTTT
cdr3_aa: CASSLFQVTDTQYF
d_call: NA
j_call: TRBJ2-3
clone_size: NA
v_call: TRBV7-9
cdr3_length: 14

cdr3_nt: TGTGCCAGCAGCGTACAGGGTGACGCATTCTACGAGCAGTACTTC
cdr3_aa: CASSVQGDAFYEQYF
d_call: NA
j_call: TRBJ2-7
clone_size: few
v_call: TRBV9
cdr3_length: 15

cdr3_nt: TGTGCCACCAGCAGAGGCGCCTTACTAGCGGGGGAGGATACGCAGTATTTT
cdr3_aa: CATSRGALLAGEDTQYF
d_call: TRBD2
j_call: TRBJ2-3
clone_size: NA
v_call: TRBV15
cdr3_length: 17

cdr3_nt: TGTGCCAGCAGTTACTCGCCGGGACAGGGGGCCCGTTACGAGCAGTACTTC
cdr3_aa: CASSYSPGQGARYEQYF
d_call: TRBD1
j_call: TRBJ2-7
clone_size: NA
v_call: TRBV6-2/TRBV6-3
cdr3_length: 17

cdr3_nt: TGTGCCACCAGTGATTGGGACAATAACTATGGCTACACCTTC
cdr3_aa: CATSDWDNNYGYTF
d_call: NA
j_call: TRBJ1-2
clone_size: few
v_call: TRBV24-1
cdr3_length: 14

cdr3_nt: TGTGCCAGCAGCTTGGAGCTCATTGGCTATGGCTACACCTTC
cdr3_aa: CASSLELIGYGYTF
d_call: NA
j_call: TRBJ1-2
clone_size: few
v_call: TRBV7-2
cdr3_length: 14

cdr3_nt: TGTGCCAGCAGCGCGGGACTTTCGAACTATGGCTACACCTTC
cdr3_aa: CASSAGLSNYGYTF
d_call: NA
j_call: TRBJ1-2
clone_size: few
v_call: TRBV9
cdr3_length: 14

cdr3_nt: TGTGCCAGCAGTGAAATGGCAGGGAAAAAAGGGGAGCAGTTCTTC
cdr3_aa: CASSEMAGKKGEQFF
d_call: NA
j_call: TRBJ2-1
clone_size: many
v_call: TRBV2
cdr3_length: 15

cdr3_nt: TGTGCCAGCAGTTACGGTCAGCGGGGGGCCCAAACCCAGTACTTC
cdr3_aa: CASSYGQRGAQTQYF
d_call: TRBD2
j_call: TRBJ2-5
clone_size: NA
v_call: TRBV6-6
cdr3_length: 15

cdr3_nt: TGTGCCAGCAGTTTTACCACAGGGTACTATGGCTACACCTTC
cdr3_aa: CASSFTTGYYGYTF
d_call: NA
j_call: TRBJ1-2
clone_size: few
v_call: TRBV28
cdr3_length: 14

cdr3_nt: TGTGCCAGCAGCGTCGAATCTCGGGGGAATAACTATGGCTACACCTTC
cdr3_aa: CASSVESRGNNYGYTF
d_call: NA
j_call: TRBJ1-2
clone_size: NA
v_call: TRBV9
cdr3_length: 16

cdr3_nt: TGTGCCAGCAGCCCTCATAGCACCGGGGAGCTGTTTTTT
cdr3_aa: CASSPHSTGELFF
d_call: NA
j_call: TRBJ2-2
clone_size: few
v_call: TRBV28
cdr3_length: 13

cdr3_nt: TGTGCCAGCATTAAGGACAGGGCTTTCGTGAACACTGAAGCTTTCTTT
cdr3_aa: CASIKDRAFVNTEAFF
d_call: TRBD1
j_call: TRBJ1-1
clone_size: few
v_call: TRBV6-5
cdr3_length: 16

cdr3_nt: TGTGCCATCAGCGACGCACACTCTGGAAACACCATATATTTT
cdr3_aa: CAISDAHSGNTIYF
d_call: NA
j_call: TRBJ1-3
clone_size: NA
v_call: TRBV10-3
cdr3_length: 14

cdr3_nt: TGCAGCGTTGCGGGGGGAAGGGAGCAGTACTTC
cdr3_aa: CSVAGGREQYF
d_call: TRBD2
j_call: TRBJ2-7
clone_size: few
v_call: TRBV29-1
cdr3_length: 11

cdr3_nt: TGTGCCGTTTTAGGGCAGCCTCAAAACATTCAGTACTTC
cdr3_aa: CAVLGQPQNIQYF
d_call: NA
j_call: TRBJ2-4
clone_size: once
v_call: TRBV28
cdr3_length: 13

cdr3_nt: TGTGCCAGCGCCAATGGGGGGCGTCAGCCCCAGCATTTT
cdr3_aa: CASANGGRQPQHF
d_call: NA
j_call: TRBJ1-5
clone_size: NA
v_call: TRBV6-6
cdr3_length: 13

cdr3_nt: TGTGCCAGCAGTTTAGATGGCAGGGTGGCCGAGCAGTACTTC
cdr3_aa: CASSLDGRVAEQYF
d_call: NA
j_call: TRBJ2-7
clone_size: NA
v_call: TRBV12-3/TRBV12-4
cdr3_length: 14

cdr3_nt: TGCGCCAGCAGCCAAGGGGTGAACTACAATGAGCAGTTCTTC
cdr3_aa: CASSQGVNYNEQFF
d_call: NA
j_call: TRBJ2-1
clone_size: few
v_call: TRBV4-1
cdr3_length: 14

cdr3_nt: TGTGCCAGCAGCTCCGGGACCACCCCCTACGAGCAGTACTTC
cdr3_aa: CASSSGTTPYEQYF
d_call: NA
j_call: TRBJ2-7
clone_size: NA
v_call: TRBV7-2
cdr3_length: 14

cdr3_nt: TGTGCCAGCAGCTTATTATATTCCGCCCGGGAGACCCAGTACTTC
cdr3_aa: CASSLLYSARETQYF
d_call: NA
j_call: TRBJ2-5
clone_size: NA
v_call: TRBV7-2
cdr3_length: 15

cdr3_nt: TGTGCCAGCAGCTCGGGGTGGGAGACCCAGTACTTC
cdr3_aa: CASSSGWETQYF
d_call: NA
j_call: TRBJ2-5
clone_size: many
v_call: TRBV12-3/TRBV12-4
cdr3_length: 12

cdr3_nt: TGTGCCAGCAGAGACCCGGGACTAGTTTCCTACGAGCAGTACTTC
cdr3_aa: CASRDPGLVSYEQYF
d_call: TRBD2
j_call: TRBJ2-7
clone_size: few
v_call: TRBV11-2
cdr3_length: 15